This T cell receptor (beta chain) came from a study of CD8+CD57+ T cells in acquired aplastic anemia. For the study at large: Sorting CD4+ and CD8+ cells gave DNA averaging about 3.1 ug.

Genomic DNA, the template, was used for profiling of the TCR beta VDJ and CDR3. TCRdb re-called the reads with MiXCR, one entry per CDR3 protein. The sample records about 160,000 distinct CDR3 sequences, 40% to 60% being singletons. Patients selected for sequencing had displayed CD8+CD57+ cell expansion by flow cytometry. This clonotype was counted at least ten times. The germline V gene encodes CDR1 SEHNR and CDR2 FQNEAQ (reference sequence). The trim removed 7 bases at V and 5 bases at J, leaving 17 bases unmatched. The CDR3 extends over 16 amino acids. The origin of this receptor is a human donor with aplastic anemia. This sequence joins TRBV7-9 and TRBJ2-7; 7 bases line up with TRBD2. The sequenced material came from sorted CD4+, CD8+, or CD8+CD57+ T cells (not recorded which) from PBMCs. CDR3 nucleotides: TGTGCCAGCAACTCCCCCTGGGAGGGAGAATCCCACGAGCAGTACTTC. Amino acid sequence: CASNSPWEGESHEQYF.